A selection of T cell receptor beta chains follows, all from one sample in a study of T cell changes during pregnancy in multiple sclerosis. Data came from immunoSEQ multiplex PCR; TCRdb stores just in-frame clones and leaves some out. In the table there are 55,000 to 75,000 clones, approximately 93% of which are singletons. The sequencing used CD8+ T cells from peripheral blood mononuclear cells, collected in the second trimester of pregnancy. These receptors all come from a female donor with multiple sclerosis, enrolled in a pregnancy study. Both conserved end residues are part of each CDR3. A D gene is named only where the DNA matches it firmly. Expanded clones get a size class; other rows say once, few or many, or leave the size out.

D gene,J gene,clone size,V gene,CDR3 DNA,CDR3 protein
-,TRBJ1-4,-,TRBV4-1,TGCGCCAGCAGCTCGGGAACAGACCCTAATGAAAAACTGTTTTTT,CASSSGTDPNEKLFF
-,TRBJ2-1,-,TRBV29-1,TGCAGCGCCGCCGGGACAACGTACAATGAGCAGTTCTTC,CSAAGTTYNEQFF
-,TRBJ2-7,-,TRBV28,TGTGCCAGCAGTTCCGGGAGGGCCCAGGGGGGCGGCCCTACCCCTCGCCCCTACGAGCAGTACTTC,CASSSGRAQGGGPTPRPYEQYF
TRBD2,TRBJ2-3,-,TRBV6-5,TGTGCCAGCAGCCAGCTAGCGGGAGGGTCAGATACGCAGTATTTT,CASSQLAGGSDTQYF
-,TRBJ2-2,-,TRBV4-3,TGCGCCAGCAGCCAAGAGATGCAGGGGCTTTACACCGGGGAGCTGTTTTTT,CASSQEMQGLYTGELFF
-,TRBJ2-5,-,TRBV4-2,TGTGCCAGCAGCCAAGAGCTTAGCGCGGAGACCCAGTACTTC,CASSQELSAETQYF
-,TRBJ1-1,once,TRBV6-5,TGTGCCAGCAGTTACAAGGGGCGGAACACTGAAGCTTTCTTT,CASSYKGRNTEAFF
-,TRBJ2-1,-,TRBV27,TGTGCCAGCAGTTTAAGGGGGGGTGACAATGAGCAGTTCTTC,CASSLRGGDNEQFF
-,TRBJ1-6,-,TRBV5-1,TGCGCCAGCAGCTCGGACTTAGGGGAGGCCCTCCACTTT,CASSSDLGEALHF
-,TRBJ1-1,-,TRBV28,TGTGCCAGCAGTTTGCCGGGGAACACTGAAGCTTTCTTT,CASSLPGNTEAFF
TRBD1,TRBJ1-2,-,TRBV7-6,TGTGCCAGCAGCTTGACGACAGGGGGCCGTGATGGCTACACCTTC,CASSLTTGGRDGYTF
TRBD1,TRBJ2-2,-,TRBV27,TGTGCCAGCAGACTGACAGGGGGCCCCGGGGAGCTGTTTTTT,CASRLTGGPGELFF
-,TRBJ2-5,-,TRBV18,TGTGCCAGCTCACGCCCGGGACAAGAGACCCAGTACTTC,CASSRPGQETQYF
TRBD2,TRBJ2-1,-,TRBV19,TGTGCCAGTAGTATCAACCACGGGGGGAATGAGCAGTTCTTC,CASSINHGGNEQFF
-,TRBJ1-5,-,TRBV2,TGTGCCAGCAGGACCGGACACGCGAGCAATCAGCCCCAGCATTTT,CASRTGHASNQPQHF
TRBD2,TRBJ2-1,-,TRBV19,TGTGCCAGTAGTACTAAAATGACTAGCGGATACAATGAGCAGTTCTTC,CASSTKMTSGYNEQFF
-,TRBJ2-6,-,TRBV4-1,TGCGCCAGCAGCCAAGTGTCGGGCTCTGGGGCCAACGTCCTGACTTTC,CASSQVSGSGANVLTF